The clone carrying this TCR beta chain was detected a few times. CDR1 is SGHKS, CDR2 YYEKEE, per germline (reference sequence). This CDR3 is 14 amino acids long. Trimming took 4 bases from V and 8 from J, leaving 16 bases between them. This entry comes from a study of blood T cells in healthy people across ages. Together with a sample-barcoded 5' primer, a J-beta primer mix was included in a second PCR lasting about 6 to 11 cycles. Each of the cDNA molecules was tagged by a template-switch adaptor with 12 random nucleotides. TCRdb ran MiXCR on the 5' RACE reads and lists one entry per CDR3 protein. Of about 730,000 distinct CDR3 sequences listed, more than 40% were seen once; the top ten hold roughly 20%. Per sample, at least 5.5 micrograms of total RNA were extracted.

This chain links TRBV5-5 with TRBJ2-4; possible D gene TRBD2, 6 bases. Sequencing input: blood. The clonotype was recovered from a woman in her sixties or seventies in good health. CDR3 nucleotide sequence: TGTGCCAGCAGCGCGGAACCGGGGGAGGACATTCAGTACTTC. It translates to CASSAEPGEDIQYF.